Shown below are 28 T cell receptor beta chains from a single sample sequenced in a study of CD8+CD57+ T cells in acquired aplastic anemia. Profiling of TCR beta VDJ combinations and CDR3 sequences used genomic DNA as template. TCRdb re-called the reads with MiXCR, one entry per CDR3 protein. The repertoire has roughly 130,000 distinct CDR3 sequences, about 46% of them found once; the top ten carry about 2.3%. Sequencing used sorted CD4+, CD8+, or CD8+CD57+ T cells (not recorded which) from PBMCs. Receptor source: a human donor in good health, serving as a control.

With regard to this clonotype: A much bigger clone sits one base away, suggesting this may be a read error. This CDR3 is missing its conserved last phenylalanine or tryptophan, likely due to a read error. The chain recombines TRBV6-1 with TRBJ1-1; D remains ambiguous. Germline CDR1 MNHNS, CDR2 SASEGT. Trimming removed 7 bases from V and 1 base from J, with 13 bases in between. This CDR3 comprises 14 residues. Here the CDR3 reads CASNLRSGNTEAFS. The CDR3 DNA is TGTGCCAGCAACCTTCGCTCGGGGAACACTGAAGCTTTCTCT.

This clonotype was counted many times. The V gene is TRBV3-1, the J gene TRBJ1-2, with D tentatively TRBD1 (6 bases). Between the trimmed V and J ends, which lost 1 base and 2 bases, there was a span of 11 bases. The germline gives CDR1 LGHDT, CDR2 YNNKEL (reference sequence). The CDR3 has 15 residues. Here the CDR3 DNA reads TGTGCCAGCAGCCAAGTGGGACATCCCAACTATGGCTACACCTTC. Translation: CASSQVGHPNYGYTF.

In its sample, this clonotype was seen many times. The DNA for the CDR3 is TGTGCCAGCAGCTTAGATTTCTCGGGGGTCACTGAAGCTTTCTTT. Translated: CASSLDFSGVTEAFF. The rearrangement links TRBV7-2 to TRBJ1-1; weak D call: TRBD1 (5 bases). Trimming stripped 1 base from V and 4 bases from J, with 13 bases between. The CDR3 length is 15 residues. Germline V CDR1 and CDR2: SGHTA, FQGNSA. Full variable domain (remainder filled in from reference TRBV7-2 and TRBJ1-1): GAGVSQSPSNKVTEKGKDVELRCDPISGHTALYWYRQSLGQGLEFLIYFQGNSAPDKSGLPSDRFSAERTGGSVSTLTIQRTQQEDSAVYLCASSLDFSGVTEAFFGQGTRLTVV.

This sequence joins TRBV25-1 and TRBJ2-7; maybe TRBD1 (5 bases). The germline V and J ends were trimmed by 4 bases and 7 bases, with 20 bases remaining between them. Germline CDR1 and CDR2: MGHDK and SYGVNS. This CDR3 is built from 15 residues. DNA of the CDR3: TGTGCCAGCAGTGCTAGGTCTCAGGGCCTACGGGAGCAGTACTTC. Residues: CASSARSQGLREQYF.

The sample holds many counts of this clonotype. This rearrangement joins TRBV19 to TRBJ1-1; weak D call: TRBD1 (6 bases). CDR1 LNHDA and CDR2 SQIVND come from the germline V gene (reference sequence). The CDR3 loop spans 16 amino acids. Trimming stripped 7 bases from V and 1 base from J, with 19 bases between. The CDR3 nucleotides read TGTGCCAGTACTAAACAGGGACTAAGTGGGAACACTGAAGCTTTCTTT. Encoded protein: CASTKQGLSGNTEAFF.

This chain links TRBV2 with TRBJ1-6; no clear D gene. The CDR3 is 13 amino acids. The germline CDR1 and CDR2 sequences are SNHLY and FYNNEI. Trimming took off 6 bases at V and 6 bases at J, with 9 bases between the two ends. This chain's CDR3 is CASSETANSPLHF. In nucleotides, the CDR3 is TGTGCCAGCAGCGAAACAGCTAATTCACCCCTCCACTTT.

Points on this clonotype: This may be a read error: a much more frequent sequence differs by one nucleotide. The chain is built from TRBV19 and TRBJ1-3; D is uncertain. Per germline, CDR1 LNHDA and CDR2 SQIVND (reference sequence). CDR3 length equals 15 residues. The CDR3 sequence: CASSIVRSSGNTVYF. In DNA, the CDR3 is TGTGCCAGTAGTATAGTTCGCAGCTCTGGAAACACCGTATATTTT.

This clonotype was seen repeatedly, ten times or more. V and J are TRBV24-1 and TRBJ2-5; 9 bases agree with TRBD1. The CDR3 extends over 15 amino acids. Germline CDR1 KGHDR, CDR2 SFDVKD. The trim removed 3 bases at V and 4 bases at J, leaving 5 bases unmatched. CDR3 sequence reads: CATSDPRTGVETQYF. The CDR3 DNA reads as TGTGCCACCAGTGATCCCAGGACAGGGGTAGAGACCCAGTACTTC.

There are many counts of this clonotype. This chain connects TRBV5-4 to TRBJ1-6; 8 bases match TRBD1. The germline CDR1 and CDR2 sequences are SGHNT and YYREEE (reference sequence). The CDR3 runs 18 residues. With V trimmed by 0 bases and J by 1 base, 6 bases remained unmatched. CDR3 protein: CASSLEVGTGSYNSPLHF. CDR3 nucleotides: TGTGCCAGCAGCTTGGAAGTTGGGACAGGATCCTATAATTCACCCCTCCACTTT.

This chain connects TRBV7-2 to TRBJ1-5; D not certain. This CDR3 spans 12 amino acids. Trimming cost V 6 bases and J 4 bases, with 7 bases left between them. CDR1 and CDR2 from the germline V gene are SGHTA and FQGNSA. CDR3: CASSSPNQPQHF. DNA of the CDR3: TGTGCCAGCAGTTCTCCGAATCAGCCCCAGCATTTT.

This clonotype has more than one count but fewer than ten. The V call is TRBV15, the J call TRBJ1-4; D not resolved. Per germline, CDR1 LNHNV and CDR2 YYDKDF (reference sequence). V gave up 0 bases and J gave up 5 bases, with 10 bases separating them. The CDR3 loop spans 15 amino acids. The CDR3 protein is CATSRDRASNEKLFF. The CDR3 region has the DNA TGTGCCACCAGCAGAGATCGCGCCTCAAATGAAAAACTGTTTTTT.

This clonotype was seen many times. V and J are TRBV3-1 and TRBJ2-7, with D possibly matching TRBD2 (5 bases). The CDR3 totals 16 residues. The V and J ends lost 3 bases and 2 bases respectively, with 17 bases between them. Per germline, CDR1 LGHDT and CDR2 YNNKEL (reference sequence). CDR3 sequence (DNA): TGTGCCAGCAGCCAGGGAGAGTATCGGGCTGCCTACGAGCAGTACTTC. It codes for CASSQGEYRAAYEQYF.

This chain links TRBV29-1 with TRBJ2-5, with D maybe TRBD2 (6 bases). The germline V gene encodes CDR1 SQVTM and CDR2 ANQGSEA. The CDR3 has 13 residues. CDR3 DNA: TGCAGTTTTGAGGGACTTCTTCAAGAGACCCAGTACTTC. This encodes CSFEGLLQETQYF.

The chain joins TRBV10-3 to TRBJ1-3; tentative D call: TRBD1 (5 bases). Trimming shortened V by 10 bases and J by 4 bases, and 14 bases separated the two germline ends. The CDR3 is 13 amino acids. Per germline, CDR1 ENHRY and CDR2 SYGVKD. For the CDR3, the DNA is TGTGCCAGTCGGAGAGGGGAAGGAAACACCATATATTTT. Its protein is CASRRGEGNTIYF.

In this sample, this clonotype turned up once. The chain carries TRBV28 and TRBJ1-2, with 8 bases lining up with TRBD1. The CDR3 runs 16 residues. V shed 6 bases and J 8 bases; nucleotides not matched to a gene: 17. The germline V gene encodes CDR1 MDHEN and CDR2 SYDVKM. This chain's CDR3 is CASSPDQTGAPRGYTF. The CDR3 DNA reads TGTGCCAGCAGCCCAGACCAGACAGGGGCCCCACGAGGCTACACCTTC.

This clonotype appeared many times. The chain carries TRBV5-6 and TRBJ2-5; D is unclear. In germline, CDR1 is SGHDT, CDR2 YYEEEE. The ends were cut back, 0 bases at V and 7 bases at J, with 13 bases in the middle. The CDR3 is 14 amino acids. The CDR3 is CASSLASSYMTQYF. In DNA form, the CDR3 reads TGTGCCAGCAGCTTGGCCAGCTCCTACATGACCCAGTACTTC.

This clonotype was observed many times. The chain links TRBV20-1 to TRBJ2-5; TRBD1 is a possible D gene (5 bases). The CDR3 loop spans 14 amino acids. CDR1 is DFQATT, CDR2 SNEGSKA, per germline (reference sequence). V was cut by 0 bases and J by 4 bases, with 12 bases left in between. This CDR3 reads CSARDQGQGETQYF. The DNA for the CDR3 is TGCAGTGCTAGAGATCAGGGTCAGGGAGAGACCCAGTACTTC.

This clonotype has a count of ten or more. CDR3 nucleotides: TGTGCCAGCAGCCACAGCGGGAGGTACGAGCAGTACTTC. As protein: CASSHSGRYEQYF. The V gene is TRBV9, the J gene TRBJ2-7; 9 bases match TRBD2. Germline lookup yields CDR1 SGDLS and CDR2 YYNGEE. Unmatched junction bases numbered 3, after V lost 4 bases and J lost 4 bases. The CDR3 is 13 amino acids.

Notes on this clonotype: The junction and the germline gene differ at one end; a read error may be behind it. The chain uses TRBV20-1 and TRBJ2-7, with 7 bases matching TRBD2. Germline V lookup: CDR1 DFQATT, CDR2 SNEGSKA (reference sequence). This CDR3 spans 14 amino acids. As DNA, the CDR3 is TGCAGTGCTAGTCCCCCGGCGGGGGACTACGGGCAGTACTTC. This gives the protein CSASPPAGDYGQYF.

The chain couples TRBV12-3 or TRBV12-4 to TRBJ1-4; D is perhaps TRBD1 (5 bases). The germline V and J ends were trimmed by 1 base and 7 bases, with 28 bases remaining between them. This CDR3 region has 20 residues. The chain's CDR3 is CASSLVGLINSERGPEKLFF. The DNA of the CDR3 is TGTGCCAGCAGTTTAGTGGGGCTGATAAACTCCGAGCGTGGTCCTGAAAAACTGTTTTTT.

CDR3 coding DNA: TGCAGCGTGACAGGGGGCTTCAATCAGCCCCAGCATTTT. This sequence encodes CSVTGGFNQPQHF. The chain employs TRBV29-1 and TRBJ1-5, with TRBD1 matching over 10 bases. The CDR3 is made up of 13 amino acids. V lost 6 bases, J lost 3 bases, and 2 bases stayed unmatched. Germline V gives CDR1 SQVTM, CDR2 ANQGSEA.

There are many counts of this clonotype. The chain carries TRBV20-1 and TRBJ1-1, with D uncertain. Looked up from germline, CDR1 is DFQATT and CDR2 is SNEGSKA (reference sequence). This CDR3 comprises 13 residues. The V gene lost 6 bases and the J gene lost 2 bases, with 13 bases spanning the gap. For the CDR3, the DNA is TGCAGTGCAAGGTCACATTTAAACACTGAAGCTTTCTTT. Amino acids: CSARSHLNTEAFF.

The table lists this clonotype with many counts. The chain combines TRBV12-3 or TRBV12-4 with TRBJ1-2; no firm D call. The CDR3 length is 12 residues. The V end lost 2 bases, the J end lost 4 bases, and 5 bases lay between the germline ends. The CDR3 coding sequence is TGTGCCAGCAGTTTATTTCCCTATGGCTACACCTTC. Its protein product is CASSLFPYGYTF.

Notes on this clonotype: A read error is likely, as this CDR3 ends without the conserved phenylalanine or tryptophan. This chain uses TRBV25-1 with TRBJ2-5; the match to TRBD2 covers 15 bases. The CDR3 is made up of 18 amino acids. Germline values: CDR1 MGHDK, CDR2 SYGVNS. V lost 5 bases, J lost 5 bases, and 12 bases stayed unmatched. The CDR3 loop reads CASSTGGTSGGWGETQYL. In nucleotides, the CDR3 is TGTGCCAGCAGTACAGGGGGGACTAGCGGGGGGTGGGGGGAGACCCAGTACCTC.

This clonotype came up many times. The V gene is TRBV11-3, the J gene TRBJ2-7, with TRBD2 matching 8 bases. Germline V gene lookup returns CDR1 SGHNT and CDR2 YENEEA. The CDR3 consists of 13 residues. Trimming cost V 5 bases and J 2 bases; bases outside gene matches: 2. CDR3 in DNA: TGTGCCAGCAGCCGCGGGGGGACCTACGAGCAGTACTTC. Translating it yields CASSRGGTYEQYF.

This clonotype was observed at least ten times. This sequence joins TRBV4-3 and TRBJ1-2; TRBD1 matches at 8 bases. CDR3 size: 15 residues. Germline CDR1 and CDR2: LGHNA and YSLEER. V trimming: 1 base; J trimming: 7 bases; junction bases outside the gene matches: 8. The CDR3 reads CASSQGAGGFGGYTF. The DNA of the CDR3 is TGCGCCAGCAGCCAAGGGGCAGGGGGCTTTGGTGGCTACACCTTC.

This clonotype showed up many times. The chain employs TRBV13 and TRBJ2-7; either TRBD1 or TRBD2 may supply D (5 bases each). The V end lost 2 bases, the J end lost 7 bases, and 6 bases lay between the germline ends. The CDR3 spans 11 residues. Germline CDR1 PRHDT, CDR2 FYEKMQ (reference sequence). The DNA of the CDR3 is TGTGCCAGCAGCTTATGGGGGGAGCAGTACTTC. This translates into CASSLWGEQYF.

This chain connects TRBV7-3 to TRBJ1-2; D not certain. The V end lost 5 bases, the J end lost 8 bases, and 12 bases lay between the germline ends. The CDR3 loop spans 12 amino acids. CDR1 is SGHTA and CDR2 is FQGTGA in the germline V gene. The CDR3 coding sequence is TGTGCCAGCAGCCATGGCAGCCGCGGCTACACCTTC. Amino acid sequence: CASSHGSRGYTF. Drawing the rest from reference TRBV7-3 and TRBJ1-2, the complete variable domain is GAGVSQTPSNKVTEKGKYVELRCDPISGHTALYWYRQSLGQGPEFLIYFQGTGAADDSGLPNDRFFAVRPEGSVSTLKIQRTERGDSAVYLCASSHGSRGYTFGSGTRLTVV.